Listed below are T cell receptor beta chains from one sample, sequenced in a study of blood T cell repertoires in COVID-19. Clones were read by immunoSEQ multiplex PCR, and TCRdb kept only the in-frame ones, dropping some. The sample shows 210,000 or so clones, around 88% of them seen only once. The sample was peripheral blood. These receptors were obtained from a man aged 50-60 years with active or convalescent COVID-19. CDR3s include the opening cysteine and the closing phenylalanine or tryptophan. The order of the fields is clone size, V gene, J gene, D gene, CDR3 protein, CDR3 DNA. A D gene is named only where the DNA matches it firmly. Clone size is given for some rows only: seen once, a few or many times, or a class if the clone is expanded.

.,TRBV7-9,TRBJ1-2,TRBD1,CASSRQGKPGYTF,TGTGCCAGCAGCCGACAGGGGAAACCTGGCTACACCTTC
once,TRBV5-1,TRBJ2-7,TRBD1,CASSPGQGRYEQYF,TGCGCCAGCAGCCCCGGACAGGGTAGGTACGAGCAGTACTTC
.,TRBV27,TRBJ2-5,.,CASSSDPEGETQYF,TGTGCCAGCAGTTCGGACCCTGAGGGAGAGACCCAGTACTTC
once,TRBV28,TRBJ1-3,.,CASKQTVFSGNTIYF,TGTGCCAGCAAACAGACAGTCTTCTCTGGAAACACCATATATTTT
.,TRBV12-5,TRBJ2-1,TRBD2,CASGLRLAGDRYEQFF,TGTGCTAGTGGTTTACGACTAGCGGGAGATCGATATGAGCAGTTCTTC
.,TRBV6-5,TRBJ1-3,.,CASTSSPNTIYF,TGTGCCAGCACCTCGAGTCCGAACACCATATATTTT
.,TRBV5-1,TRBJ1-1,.,CASSLSRVADTEAFF,TGCGCCAGCAGCTTGTCGCGGGTGGCGGACACTGAAGCTTTCTTT
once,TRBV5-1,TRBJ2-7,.,CASMRSGIYEQYF,TGCGCCAGCATGAGGAGCGGAATCTACGAGCAGTACTTC
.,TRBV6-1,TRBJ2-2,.,CASSDAPRRGLNTGELFF,TGTGCCAGCAGTGATGCTCCGCGGAGGGGCCTGAACACCGGGGAGCTGTTTTTT
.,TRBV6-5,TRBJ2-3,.,CASSSTGSTDTQYF,TGTGCCAGCAGTTCCACAGGGAGCACAGATACGCAGTATTTT
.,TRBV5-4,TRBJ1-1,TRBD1,CASSKDRVRVEAFF,TGTGCCAGCAGCAAAGACAGGGTTAGGGTTGAAGCTTTCTTT
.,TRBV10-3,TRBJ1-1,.,CAISEIKNTEAFF,TGTGCCATCAGTGAGATCAAGAACACTGAAGCTTTCTTT
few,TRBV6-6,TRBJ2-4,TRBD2,CASISGGAAKNIQYF,TGTGCCAGCATTAGCGGGGGGGCAGCCAAAAACATTCAGTACTTC
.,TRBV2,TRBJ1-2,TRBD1,CASNAGGTGNYGYTF,TGTGCCAGCAACGCAGGGGGAACGGGGAACTATGGCTACACCTTC
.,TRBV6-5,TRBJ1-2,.,CASSSGAPGYTF,TGTGCCAGCAGTTCTGGGGCGCCTGGCTACACCTTC
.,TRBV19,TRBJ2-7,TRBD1,CASSKRQGANEQYF,TGTGCCAGTAGTAAGAGACAGGGGGCCAACGAGCAGTACTTC
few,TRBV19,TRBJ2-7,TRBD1,CASSILWTGRSSYEQYF,TGTGCCAGTAGTATCCTATGGACAGGTCGATCGTCCTACGAGCAGTACTTC
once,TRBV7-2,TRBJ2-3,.,CASSTDSLRDTQYF,TGTGCCAGCAGCACGGACTCGCTCCGAGATACGCAGTATTTT
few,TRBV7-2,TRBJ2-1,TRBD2,CASLLAGGPYEQFF,TGTGCCAGCCTACTAGCGGGGGGGCCCTATGAGCAGTTCTTC
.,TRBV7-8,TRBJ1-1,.,CASSLGVQGSEAFF,TGTGCCAGCAGCTTAGGGGTACAGGGATCTGAAGCTTTCTTT
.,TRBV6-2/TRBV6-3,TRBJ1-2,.,CASSYSPGIKPTNYGYTF,TGTGCCAGCAGTTACTCTCCAGGGATAAAGCCCACTAACTATGGCTACACCTTC
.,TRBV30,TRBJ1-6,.,CAWNMGRPEGALHF,TGTGCCTGGAACATGGGACGCCCCGAGGGGGCCCTCCACTTT
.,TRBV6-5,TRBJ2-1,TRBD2,CASREGTKKEFF,TGTGCCAGCAGGGAGGGGACTAAGAAGGAGTTCTTC
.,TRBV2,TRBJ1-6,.,CATTFESNNSPLHF,TGTGCCACCACCTTTGAGTCCAATAATTCACCCCTCCACTTT
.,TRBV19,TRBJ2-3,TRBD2,CASRTSGRSDTQYF,TGTGCCAGTAGGACTAGCGGGAGGTCAGATACGCAGTATTTT
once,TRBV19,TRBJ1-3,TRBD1,CASSLLGQASGNTIYF,TGTGCCAGTAGTCTCCTGGGACAGGCCTCTGGAAACACCATATATTTT
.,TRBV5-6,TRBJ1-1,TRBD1,CASSFIPGQRLNTEAFF,TGTGCCAGCAGCTTCATTCCGGGACAGAGGTTGAACACTGAAGCTTTCTTT
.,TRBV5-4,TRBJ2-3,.,CASSLGDLRSGPLDTQYF,TGTGCCAGCAGCTTGGGGGATCTCAGAAGCGGTCCCTTAGATACGCAGTATTTT